Listed below are T cell receptor beta chains from one sample, sequenced in a study of radiotherapy plus CTLA-4 blockade in lung cancer. TCRdb keeps only in-frame clones here, not all; method: immunoSEQ multiplex PCR. The data show about 120,000 clones, 65% to 85% seen once. The sequenced sample was peripheral blood, obtained from a patient treated with radiotherapy plus ipilimumab. The receptors were sampled from a human donor with non-small cell lung cancer who had a partial response to radiotherapy plus ipilimumab. Each CDR3 is given with its conserved first and last residue. D genes are given only for firm matches. A row's size may be missing; if present it is once, few, many or a size class.

cdr3_aa,cdr3_nt,v_call,clone_size,j_call,d_call
CASSRQLNTEAFF,TGTGCCAGCAGCAGACAGCTGAACACTGAAGCTTTCTTT,TRBV6-6,NA,TRBJ1-1,NA
CASSQVLSSTIYF,TGCGCCAGCAGCCAAGTGTTATCTAGCACCATATATTTT,TRBV4-1,once,TRBJ1-3,NA
CASSFVRNQPQHF,TGTGCCAGCAGCTTTGTCAGGAATCAGCCCCAGCATTTT,TRBV11-2,NA,TRBJ1-5,NA
CASSSQSGETQYF,TGTGCCAGCAGTTCCCAAAGCGGAGAGACCCAGTACTTC,TRBV6-6,NA,TRBJ2-5,NA
CASRSSGGSYNEQFF,TGTGCCAGCAGATCCTCCGGGGGCTCCTACAATGAGCAGTTCTTC,TRBV28,NA,TRBJ2-1,NA
CSVGTAHSSSEQYF,TGCAGCGTCGGGACAGCCCACAGCAGCTCCGAGCAGTACTTC,TRBV29-1,NA,TRBJ2-7,TRBD1
CASRGEENTIYF,TGTGCCAGCAGGGGCGAAGAAAACACCATATATTTT,TRBV7-9,few,TRBJ1-3,NA
CASSTPGQLRETQYF,TGTGCCAGCAGCACCCCGGGACAGCTCCGGGAGACCCAGTACTTC,TRBV7-9,NA,TRBJ2-5,TRBD1
CASSILQGGYQPQHF,TGTGCCAGTAGTATTTTACAGGGGGGGTATCAGCCCCAGCATTTT,TRBV19,NA,TRBJ1-5,TRBD1
CATSRDSGVETQYF,TGTGCCACCAGCAGAGATTCAGGGGTAGAGACCCAGTACTTC,TRBV15,NA,TRBJ2-5,NA
CASSLQGVTEAFF,TGTGCCAGCAGTCTACAGGGGGTGACTGAAGCTTTCTTT,TRBV6-5,NA,TRBJ1-1,TRBD1
CASSFGQGRQPQHF,TGTGCCAGCAGCTTCGGGCAGGGTCGTCAGCCCCAGCATTTT,TRBV5-6,NA,TRBJ1-5,NA
CASSTQKRREQFF,TGTGCCAGTAGTACCCAAAAAAGGCGGGAGCAGTTCTTC,TRBV19,NA,TRBJ2-1,NA
CAISVVAEETQYF,TGTGCCATCAGTGTCGTAGCGGAAGAGACCCAGTACTTC,TRBV10-3,once,TRBJ2-5,NA
CASSSAGGLAKNIQYF,TGTGCCAGCAGCTCAGCTGGGGGCCTAGCCAAAAACATTCAGTACTTC,TRBV7-8,NA,TRBJ2-4,NA
CASSNRQHEIQYF,TGTGCCAGCAGCAACCGACAGCATGAAATTCAGTACTTC,TRBV5-8,NA,TRBJ2-4,NA
CASSPPLGLFTDTQYF,TGCGCCAGCAGCCCTCCCCTCGGTTTATTCACAGATACGCAGTATTTT,TRBV5-1,NA,TRBJ2-3,NA
CASSQGGLGNEKLFF,TGTGCCAGCAGCCAAGGTGGGCTGGGTAATGAAAAACTGTTTTTT,TRBV14,medium-sized,TRBJ1-4,NA
CASSIASGLSYEQYF,TGTGCCAGTAGTATAGCGAGCGGACTCTCCTACGAGCAGTACTTC,TRBV19,NA,TRBJ2-7,NA
CASRDGGGDRGREQYF,TGTGCCAGCAGAGATGGGGGGGGTGACAGGGGGCGAGAGCAGTACTTC,TRBV27,NA,TRBJ2-7,TRBD1
CASSPIRDKWWGKTVF,TGTGCCAGCAGCCCCATCCGGGACAAATGGTGGGGAAAAACTGTTTTT,TRBV9,NA,TRBJ1-4,NA
CATSDRGAPYEQYF,TGTGCCACCTCGGACAGGGGGGCCCCCTACGAGCAGTACTTC,TRBV15,NA,TRBJ2-7,TRBD1
CSVEWAANTGELFF,TGCAGCGTTGAGTGGGCAGCCAACACCGGGGAGCTGTTTTTT,TRBV29-1,NA,TRBJ2-2,NA
CASSLAIGSTKETQYF,TGTGCCAGCAGCTTAGCGATCGGTTCAACGAAAGAGACCCAGTACTTC,TRBV7-2,once,TRBJ2-5,NA
CASSLQGAGGTEAFF,TGCGCCAGCAGCTTGCAGGGGGCCGGTGGTACTGAAGCTTTCTTT,TRBV5-1,once,TRBJ1-1,TRBD1
CASSRETSSYEQYF,TGTGCCAGCTCTCGAGAGACTAGCAGCTACGAGCAGTACTTC,TRBV18,few,TRBJ2-7,TRBD2
CAISDPMGQGGEKLFF,TGTGCCATCAGTGACCCTATGGGACAGGGCGGCGAAAAACTGTTTTTT,TRBV10-3,NA,TRBJ1-4,TRBD1
CASRSAGVGNQPQHF,TGTGCCAGCAGATCTGCAGGGGTCGGGAATCAGCCCCAGCATTTT,TRBV28,NA,TRBJ1-5,NA
CASSGTSVLNTHQETQYF,TGTGCCAGCAGTGGAACTAGCGTACTAAACACGCATCAAGAGACCCAGTACTTC,TRBV2,NA,TRBJ2-5,TRBD2
CAWSGGRLAGSQETQYF,TGTGCCTGGAGTGGAGGGAGACTAGCGGGATCGCAAGAGACCCAGTACTTC,TRBV30,NA,TRBJ2-5,TRBD2
CASSLGLAGANEQFF,TGTGCCAGCAGCTTGGGACTAGCGGGAGCTAATGAGCAGTTCTTC,TRBV5-4,NA,TRBJ2-1,TRBD2
CASSSRASGNYNEQFF,TGCGCCAGCAGCTCTAGGGCTAGCGGGAACTACAATGAGCAGTTCTTC,TRBV5-1,NA,TRBJ2-1,TRBD2
CASSQVVRGNTEAFF,TGTGCCAGCAGCCAAGTTGTAAGGGGGAACACTGAAGCTTTCTTT,TRBV4-2,NA,TRBJ1-1,NA
CASSFGLARRGEQFF,TGTGCCAGCAGTTTTGGGTTAGCTCGAAGGGGTGAGCAGTTCTTC,TRBV28,few,TRBJ2-1,NA
CASSPVDREKETQYF,TGTGCCAGCAGTCCCGTGGACAGGGAGAAAGAGACCCAGTACTTC,TRBV2,NA,TRBJ2-5,TRBD1